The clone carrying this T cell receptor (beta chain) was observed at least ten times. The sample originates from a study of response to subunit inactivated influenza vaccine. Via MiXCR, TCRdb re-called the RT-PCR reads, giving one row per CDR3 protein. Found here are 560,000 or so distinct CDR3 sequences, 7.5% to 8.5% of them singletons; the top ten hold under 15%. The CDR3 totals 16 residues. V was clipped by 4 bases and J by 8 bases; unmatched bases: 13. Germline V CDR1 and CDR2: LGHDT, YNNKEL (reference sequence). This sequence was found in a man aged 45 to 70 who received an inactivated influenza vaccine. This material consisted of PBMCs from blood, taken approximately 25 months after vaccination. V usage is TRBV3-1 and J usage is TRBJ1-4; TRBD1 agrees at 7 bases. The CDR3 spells CASSRKQGSGSEKLFF. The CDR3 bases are TGTGCCAGCAGCCGCAAACAGGGGAGTGGATCGGAAAAACTGTTTTTT.